This is a list of T cell receptor beta chains from one sample in a study of glioma-infiltrating T cells. TCRdb re-derived calls from the multiplex PCR reads in MiXCR, one entry per CDR3 protein. The table has around 180,000 distinct CDR3 sequences, roughly two fifths seen once. Sequencing was performed on glioma tissue, nonneoplastic brain tissue, or PBMCs (not recorded which). Receptors were obtained from a human donor with low-grade glioma or glioblastoma, undergoing nonglioma brain surgery, or in good health (not recorded which). CDR3s include the opening cysteine and the closing phenylalanine or tryptophan. A D gene is named only where the DNA matches it firmly. Not every row has a clone size; where given, it reads once, few, many or a size class.

J: TRBJ2-3; V: TRBV7-3; D: TRBD1; size: many; CDR3: CASSVLTGTRTQYF; DNA: TGTGCCAGCAGCGTATTGACAGGGACGAGAACGCAGTATTTT
J: TRBJ2-1; V: TRBV24-1; D: .; size: .; CDR3: CATSDLRGVAYNEQFF; DNA: TGTGCCACCAGTGATTTGCGCGGGGTGGCTTACAATGAGCAGTTCTTC
J: TRBJ2-7; V: TRBV3-1; D: TRBD2; size: few; CDR3: CASRSGAYEQYF; DNA: TGTGCCAGCCGGAGCGGGGCCTACGAGCAGTACTTC
J: TRBJ1-1; V: TRBV7-9; D: .; size: many; CDR3: CASSFQLAGTEAFF; DNA: TGTGCCAGCAGCTTCCAGCTGGCGGGCACTGAAGCTTTCTTT
J: TRBJ1-5; V: TRBV20-1; D: .; size: many; CDR3: CSARVGLGGQPQHF; DNA: TGCAGTGCTAGAGTGGGCCTCGGAGGGCAGCCCCAGCATTTT
J: TRBJ2-1; V: TRBV2; D: .; size: many; CDR3: CASSDRRAYNEQFF; DNA: TGTGCCAGCAGTGACAGGAGGGCCTACAATGAGCAGTTCTTC
J: TRBJ2-3; V: TRBV28; D: TRBD1; size: many; CDR3: CASSKGGQGSDTQYF; DNA: TGTGCCAGCAGTAAGGGGGGACAGGGATCAGATACGCAGTATTTT
J: TRBJ1-5; V: TRBV12-3/TRBV12-4; D: TRBD1; size: few; CDR3: CASSFGTGGRNQPQHF; DNA: TGTGCCAGCAGTTTCGGGACAGGTGGCCGCAATCAGCCCCAGCATTTT
J: TRBJ2-3; V: TRBV20-1; D: .; size: many; CDR3: CSASGAGTDTQYF; DNA: TGCAGTGCTAGCGGAGCAGGGACAGATACGCAGTATTTT
J: TRBJ2-3; V: TRBV7-2; D: .; size: few; CDR3: CASSEGWMDTQYF; DNA: TGTGCCAGCAGCGAGGGGTGGATGGATACGCAGTATTTT
J: TRBJ2-5; V: TRBV20-1; D: .; size: .; CDR3: CSASEYGGAETEYF; DNA: TGCAGTGCTAGTGAGTACGGCGGAGCAGAGACCGAGTACTTC
J: TRBJ2-2; V: TRBV3-1; D: TRBD1; size: .; CDR3: CASSLRQGPTGELFF; DNA: TGTGCCAGCAGCCTTCGACAGGGACCCACCGGGGAGCTGTTTTTT
J: TRBJ1-1; V: TRBV3-1; D: TRBD1; size: .; CDR3: CASSQGQGVAGAFF; DNA: TGTGCCAGCAGCCAAGGGCAGGGGGTGGCCGGAGCTTTCTTT
J: TRBJ2-5; V: TRBV5-1; D: .; size: many; CDR3: CASSLLSDSQETQYF; DNA: TGCGCCAGCAGCTTGCTGTCAGACTCCCAAGAGACCCAGTACTTC
J: TRBJ2-5; V: TRBV28; D: TRBD1; size: many; CDR3: CASSLSGQGTQETQYF; DNA: TGTGCCAGCAGTTTATCCGGACAGGGTACCCAAGAGACCCAGTACTTC
J: TRBJ2-3; V: TRBV7-2; D: TRBD2; size: .; CDR3: CASSKPPGGSGTDTQYF; DNA: TGTGCCAGCAGTAAACCCCCGGGGGGGAGTGGCACAGATACGCAGTATTTT
J: TRBJ2-3; V: TRBV7-9; D: TRBD2; size: .; CDR3: CASSRPAGAYKQYF; DNA: TGTGCCAGCAGCCGCCCTGCGGGAGCGTATAAGCAGTATTTT
J: TRBJ1-4; V: TRBV7-9; D: .; size: many; CDR3: CASSKPGPTNEKLFF; DNA: TGTGCCAGCAGCAAACCAGGGCCAACTAATGAAAAACTGTTTTTT
J: TRBJ2-3; V: TRBV2; D: .; size: .; CDR3: CARQGTGGSDEQYF; DNA: TGTGCCAGACAAGGGACGGGGGGCTCGGATGAGCAGTATTTT
J: TRBJ2-3; V: TRBV27; D: .; size: .; CDR3: CASSLSGEDTQYF; DNA: TGTGCCAGCAGTTTATCAGGAGAAGATACGCAGTATTTT
J: TRBJ2-7; V: TRBV5-6; D: .; size: .; CDR3: CASSLEMQGIEQYF; DNA: TGTGCCAGCAGCTTGGAAATGCAGGGAATCGAGCAGTACTTC
J: TRBJ2-7; V: TRBV20-1; D: .; size: many; CDR3: CSASSPAQGQYF; DNA: TGCAGTGCTAGTTCCCCGGCCCAAGGGCAGTACTTC
J: TRBJ2-5; V: TRBV25-1; D: TRBD2; size: .; CDR3: CASSRASGRAEETQYF; DNA: TGTGCCAGCAGTAGGGCTAGCGGGAGGGCGGAAGAGACCCAGTACTTC
J: TRBJ2-7; V: TRBV29-1; D: .; size: many; CDR3: CSVRTLSYEQYF; DNA: TGCAGCGTTAGGACCTTATCCTACGAGCAGTACTTC
J: TRBJ2-7; V: TRBV7-8; D: .; size: .; CDR3: CASSLDRWRIHEQYF; DNA: TGTGCCAGCAGCCTCGACAGGTGGCGTATCCACGAGCAGTACTTC
J: TRBJ1-2; V: TRBV25-1; D: TRBD1; size: many; CDR3: CASSEGQLYGYTF; DNA: TGTGCCAGCAGTGAGGGACAGCTCTATGGCTACACCTTC
J: TRBJ1-3; V: TRBV20-1; D: TRBD1; size: many; CDR3: CSARGSRTGGSSGNTIYF; DNA: TGCAGTGCTAGAGGATCCCGGACAGGGGGGAGCTCTGGAAACACCATATATTTT
J: TRBJ2-1; V: TRBV15; D: TRBD2; size: many; CDR3: CATGTSGAIYNEQFF; DNA: TGTGCCACCGGAACGAGCGGGGCTATCTACAATGAGCAGTTCTTC
J: TRBJ2-7; V: TRBV20-1; D: .; size: many; CDR3: CSARRPSVPHEQYF; DNA: TGCAGTGCTAGAAGGCCCAGCGTTCCCCACGAGCAGTACTTC
J: TRBJ2-1; V: TRBV20-1; D: .; size: many; CDR3: CSAREGSVLSGRYNEQFF; DNA: TGCAGTGCTAGAGAGGGATCTGTATTGAGCGGGCGGTACAATGAGCAGTTCTTC
J: TRBJ2-2; V: TRBV28; D: .; size: many; CDR3: CASRSQTYTGELFF; DNA: TGTGCCAGCAGAAGTCAGACCTACACCGGGGAGCTGTTTTTT
J: TRBJ2-7; V: TRBV7-2; D: TRBD2; size: .; CDR3: CASSFPTVAGEDEQYF; DNA: TGTGCCAGCAGCTTTCCCACTGTAGCGGGAGAAGACGAGCAGTACTTC
J: TRBJ2-1; V: TRBV29-1; D: .; size: few; CDR3: CSVGGRGNEQFF; DNA: TGCAGCGTTGGTGGACGTGGGAATGAGCAGTTCTTC
J: TRBJ2-5; V: TRBV18; D: .; size: .; CDR3: CASSFESHLETQYF; DNA: TGTGCCAGCTCATTCGAGTCACACCTAGAGACCCAGTACTTC
J: TRBJ2-3; V: TRBV12-3/TRBV12-4; D: .; size: .; CDR3: CASSSYSGTSNTDTQYF; DNA: TGTGCCAGCAGTTCTTACTCCGGGACAAGTAACACAGATACGCAGTATTTT